This T cell receptor beta chain originates from a study of cytomegalovirus exposure and HLA in healthy donors. TCRdb's copy holds only in-frame clones and misses some; the assay was immunoSEQ multiplex PCR. This sample has more than 95,000 clones, with under 90% found just once. Germline assignment: CDR1 GTSNPN and CDR2 SVGIG (reference sequence). The CDR3 is 16 amino acids. After removal of 2 bases from V and 1 base from J, the junction contained 6 bases not matched to a gene. This TCR was sampled from a young woman in good health and CMV-seronegative. The sample was PBMCs. The chain uses TRBV30 and TRBJ2-5; 11 bases are a match to TRBD2. The CDR3 coding sequence is TGTGCCTGGAGTAGAACGACTAGCGGGGCCCAAGAGACCCAGTACTTC. It encodes CAWSRTTSGAQETQYF.